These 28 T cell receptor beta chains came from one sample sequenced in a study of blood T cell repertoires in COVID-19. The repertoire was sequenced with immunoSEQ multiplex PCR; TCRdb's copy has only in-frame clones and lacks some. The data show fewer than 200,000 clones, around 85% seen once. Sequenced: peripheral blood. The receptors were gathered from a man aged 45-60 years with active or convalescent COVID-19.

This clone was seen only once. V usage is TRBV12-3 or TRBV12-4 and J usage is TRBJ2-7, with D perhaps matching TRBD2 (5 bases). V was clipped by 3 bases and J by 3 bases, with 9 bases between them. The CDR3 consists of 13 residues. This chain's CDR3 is CASSFGDFYEQYF. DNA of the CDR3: TGTGCCAGCAGTTTCGGGGATTTCTACGAGCAGTACTTC.

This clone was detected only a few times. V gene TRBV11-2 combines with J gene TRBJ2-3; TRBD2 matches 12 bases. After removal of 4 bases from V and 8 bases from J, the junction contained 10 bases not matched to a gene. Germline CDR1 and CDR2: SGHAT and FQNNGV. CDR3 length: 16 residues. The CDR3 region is CASSSLAGGRRTTQYF. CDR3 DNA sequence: TGTGCCAGCAGCTCCCTAGCGGGGGGGCGTCGAACTACGCAGTATTTT.

The CDR3 is CASSPQLIINQPQHF. Here the CDR3 DNA reads TGTGCCAGTAGTCCACAGCTTATAATCAATCAGCCCCAGCATTTT. This chain uses TRBV19 with TRBJ1-5; D is uncertain. V was pared by 5 bases and J by 3 bases, with 14 bases between. The length of the CDR3 is 15 residues. The germline V gene has CDR1 LNHDA and CDR2 SQIVND (reference sequence).

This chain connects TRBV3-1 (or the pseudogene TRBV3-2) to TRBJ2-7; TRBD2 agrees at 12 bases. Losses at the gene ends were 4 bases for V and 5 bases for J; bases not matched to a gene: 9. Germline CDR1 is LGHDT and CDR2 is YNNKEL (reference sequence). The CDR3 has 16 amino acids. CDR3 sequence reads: CASSPDTSGRSHEQYF. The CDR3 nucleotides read TGTGCCAGCAGCCCAGACACTAGCGGGAGGTCCCACGAGCAGTACTTC.

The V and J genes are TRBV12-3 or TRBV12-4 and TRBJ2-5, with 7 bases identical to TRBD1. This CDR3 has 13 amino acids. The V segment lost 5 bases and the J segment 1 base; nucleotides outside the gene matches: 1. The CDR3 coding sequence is TGTGCCAGCAGTCGGGACAGCCAAGAGACCCAGTACTTC. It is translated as CASSRDSQETQYF.

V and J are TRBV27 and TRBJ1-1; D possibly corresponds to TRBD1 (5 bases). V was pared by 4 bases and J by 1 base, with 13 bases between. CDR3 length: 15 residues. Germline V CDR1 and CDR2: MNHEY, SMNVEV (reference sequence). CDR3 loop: CASSSTITGNTEAFF. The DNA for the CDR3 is TGTGCCAGCAGTTCGACCATCACAGGGAACACTGAAGCTTTCTTT.

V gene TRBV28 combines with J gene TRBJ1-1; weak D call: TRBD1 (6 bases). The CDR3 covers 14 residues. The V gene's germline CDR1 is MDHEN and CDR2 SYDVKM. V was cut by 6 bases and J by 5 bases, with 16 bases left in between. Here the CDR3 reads CASRRGRALTEAFF. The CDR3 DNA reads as TGTGCCAGCAGAAGGGGGAGGGCTTTAACTGAAGCTTTCTTT.

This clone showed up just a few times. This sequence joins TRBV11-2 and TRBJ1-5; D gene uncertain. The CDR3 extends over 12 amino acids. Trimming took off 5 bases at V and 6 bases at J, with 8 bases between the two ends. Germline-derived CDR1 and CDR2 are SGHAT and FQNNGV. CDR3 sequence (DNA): TGTGCCAGCAGCCGACTCGGTCAGCCCCAGCATTTT. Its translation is CASSRLGQPQHF.

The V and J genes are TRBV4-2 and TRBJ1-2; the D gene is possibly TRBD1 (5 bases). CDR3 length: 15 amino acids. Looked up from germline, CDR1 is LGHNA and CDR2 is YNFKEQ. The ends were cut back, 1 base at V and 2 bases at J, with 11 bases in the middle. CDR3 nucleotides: TGTGCCAGCAGCCAAGGAGAGGAGGGGAACTATGGCTACACCTTC. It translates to CASSQGEEGNYGYTF.

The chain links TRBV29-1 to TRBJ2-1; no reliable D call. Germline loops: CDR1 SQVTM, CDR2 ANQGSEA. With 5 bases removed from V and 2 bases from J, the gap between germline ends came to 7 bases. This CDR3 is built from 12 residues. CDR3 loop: CSVFRAYNEQFF. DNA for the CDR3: TGCAGCGTTTTCCGGGCCTACAATGAGCAGTTCTTC.

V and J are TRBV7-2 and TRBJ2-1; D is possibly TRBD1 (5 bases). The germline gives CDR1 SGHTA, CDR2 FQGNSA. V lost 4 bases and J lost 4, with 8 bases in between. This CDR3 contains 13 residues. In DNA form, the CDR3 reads TGTGCCAGCAGCTCGACAGAATACAATGAGCAGTTCTTC. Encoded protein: CASSSTEYNEQFF.

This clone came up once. For the CDR3, the DNA is TGTGCCAGCAGTGAAATGGGGCACACTGAAGCTTTCTTT. The encoded protein is CASSEMGHTEAFF. The V and J genes are TRBV2 and TRBJ1-1, with TRBD1 as a possible D gene (5 bases). Trimming stripped 2 bases from V and 3 bases from J, with 7 bases between. CDR1 and CDR2 from the germline V gene are SNHLY and FYNNEI. The CDR3 contains 13 residues.

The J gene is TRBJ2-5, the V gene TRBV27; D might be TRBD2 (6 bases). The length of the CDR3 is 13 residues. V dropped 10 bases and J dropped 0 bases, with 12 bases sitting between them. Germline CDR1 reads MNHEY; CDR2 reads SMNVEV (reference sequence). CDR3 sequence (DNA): TGTGCCACCCGGGACTCTAACCAAGAGACCCAGTACTTC. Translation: CATRDSNQETQYF.

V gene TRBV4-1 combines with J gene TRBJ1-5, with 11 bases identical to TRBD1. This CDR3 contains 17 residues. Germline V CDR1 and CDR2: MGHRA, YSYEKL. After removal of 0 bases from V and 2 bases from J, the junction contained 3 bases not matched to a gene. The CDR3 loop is CASSQDGTGGGNQPQHF. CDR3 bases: TGCGCCAGCAGCCAAGATGGGACAGGGGGAGGCAATCAGCCCCAGCATTTT.

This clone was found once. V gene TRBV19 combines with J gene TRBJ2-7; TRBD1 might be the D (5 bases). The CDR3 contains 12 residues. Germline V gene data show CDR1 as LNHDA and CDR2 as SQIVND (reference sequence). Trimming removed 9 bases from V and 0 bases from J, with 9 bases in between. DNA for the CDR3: TGTGCCAGCCAAGGACACTCCTACGAGCAGTACTTC. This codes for CASQGHSYEQYF.

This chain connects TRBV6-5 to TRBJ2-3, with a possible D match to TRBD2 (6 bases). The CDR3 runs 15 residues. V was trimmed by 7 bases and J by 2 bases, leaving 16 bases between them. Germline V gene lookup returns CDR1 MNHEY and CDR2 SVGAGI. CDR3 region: CASTNRGLTTDTQYF. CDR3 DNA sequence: TGTGCCAGCACCAACCGGGGACTCACCACAGATACGCAGTATTTT.

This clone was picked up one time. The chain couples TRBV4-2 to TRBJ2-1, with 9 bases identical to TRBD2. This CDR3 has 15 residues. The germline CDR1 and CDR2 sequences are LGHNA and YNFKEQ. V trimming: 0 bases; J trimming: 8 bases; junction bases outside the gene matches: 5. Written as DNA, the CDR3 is TGTGCCAGCAGCCAAGAGCGGGGGGGCCTAGATGAGCAGTTCTTC. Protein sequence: CASSQERGGLDEQFF.

The CDR3 sequence: CASSFPGLAGEFSYNEQFF. The CDR3 nucleotides read TGCGCCAGCAGCTTTCCGGGACTAGCGGGAGAGTTTTCCTACAATGAGCAGTTCTTC. The chain uses TRBV5-1 and TRBJ2-1, with 14 bases matching TRBD2. V was pared by 2 bases and J by 1 base, with 8 bases of the junction left unmatched. The CDR3 is 19 residues long. The germline V gene encodes CDR1 SGHRS and CDR2 YFSETQ. The full variable domain, completed using reference TRBV5-1 and TRBJ2-1, is KAGVTQTPRYLIKTRGQQVTLSCSPISGHRSVSWYQQTPGQGLQFLFEYFSETQRNKGNFPGRFSGRQFSNSRSEMNVSTLELGDSALYLCASSFPGLAGEFSYNEQFFGPGTRLTVL.

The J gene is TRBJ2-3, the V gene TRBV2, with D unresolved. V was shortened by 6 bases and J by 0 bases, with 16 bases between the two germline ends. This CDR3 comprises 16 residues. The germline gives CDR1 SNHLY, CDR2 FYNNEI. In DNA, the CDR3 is TGTGCCAGCAGCGGATCTAGTTTACCTAGCACAGATACGCAGTATTTT. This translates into CASSGSSLPSTDTQYF.

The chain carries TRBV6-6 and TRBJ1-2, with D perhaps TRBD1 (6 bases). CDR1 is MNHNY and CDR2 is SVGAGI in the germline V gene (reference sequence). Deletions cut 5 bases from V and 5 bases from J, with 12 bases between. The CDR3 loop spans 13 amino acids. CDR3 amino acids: CASSPKGEYGYTF. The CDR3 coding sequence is TGTGCCAGCAGTCCAAAGGGGGAGTATGGCTACACCTTC.

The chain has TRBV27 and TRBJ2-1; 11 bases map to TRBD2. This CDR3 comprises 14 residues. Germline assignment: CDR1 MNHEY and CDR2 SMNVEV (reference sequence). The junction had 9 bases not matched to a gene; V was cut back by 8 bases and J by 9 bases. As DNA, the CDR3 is TGTGCCAGCTTTAGCGGGAGGGCCCTCGCTGAGCAGTTCTTC. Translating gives CASFSGRALAEQFF.

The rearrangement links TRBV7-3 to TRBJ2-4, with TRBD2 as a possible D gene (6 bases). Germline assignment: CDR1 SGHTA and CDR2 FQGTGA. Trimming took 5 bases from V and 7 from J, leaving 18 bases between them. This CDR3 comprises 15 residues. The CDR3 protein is CASSTQGSEGNIQYF. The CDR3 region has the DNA TGTGCCAGCAGCACGCAGGGTTCGGAGGGTAACATTCAGTACTTC.

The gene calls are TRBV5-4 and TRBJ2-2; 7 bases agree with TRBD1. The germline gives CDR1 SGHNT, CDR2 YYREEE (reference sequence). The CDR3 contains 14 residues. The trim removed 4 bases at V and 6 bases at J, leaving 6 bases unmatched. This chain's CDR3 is CASSGGQVAGELFF. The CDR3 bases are TGTGCCAGCAGCGGTGGACAGGTCGCCGGGGAGCTGTTTTTT.

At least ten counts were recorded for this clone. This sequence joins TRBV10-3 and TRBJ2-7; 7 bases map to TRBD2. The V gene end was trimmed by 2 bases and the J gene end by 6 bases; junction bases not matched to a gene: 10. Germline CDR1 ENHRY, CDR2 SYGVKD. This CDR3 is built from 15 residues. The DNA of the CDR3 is TGTGCCATCAGTGAGCCGAGACTAGCCTCCGGCGAGCAGTACTTC. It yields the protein CAISEPRLASGEQYF.

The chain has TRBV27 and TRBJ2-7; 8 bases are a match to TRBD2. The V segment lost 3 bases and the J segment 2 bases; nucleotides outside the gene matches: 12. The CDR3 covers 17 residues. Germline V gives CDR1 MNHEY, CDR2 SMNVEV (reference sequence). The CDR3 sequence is CASSFYLGRGRPYEQYF. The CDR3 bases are TGTGCCAGCAGTTTTTATCTCGGGAGGGGTCGTCCCTACGAGCAGTACTTC.

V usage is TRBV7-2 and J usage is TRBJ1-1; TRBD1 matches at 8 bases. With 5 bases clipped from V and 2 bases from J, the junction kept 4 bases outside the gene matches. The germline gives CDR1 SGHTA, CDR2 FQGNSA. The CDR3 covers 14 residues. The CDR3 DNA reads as TGTGCCAGCAGCCCCGGACAGGGTAACACTGAAGCTTTCTTT. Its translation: CASSPGQGNTEAFF.

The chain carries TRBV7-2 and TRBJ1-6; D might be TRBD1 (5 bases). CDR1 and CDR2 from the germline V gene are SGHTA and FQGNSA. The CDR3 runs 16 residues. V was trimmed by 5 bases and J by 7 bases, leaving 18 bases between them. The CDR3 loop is CASSPSVTGGNSPLHF. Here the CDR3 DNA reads TGTGCCAGCAGCCCCTCGGTTACGGGGGGGAATTCACCCCTCCACTTT.

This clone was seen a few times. CDR3 coding DNA: TGTGCCAGCAGCTCCCCAGGGGTTAAGGACAATGAGCAGTTCTTC. Amino acid sequence: CASSSPGVKDNEQFF. V and J are TRBV7-6 and TRBJ2-1, with D perhaps matching TRBD1 (6 bases). Per germline, CDR1 SGHVS and CDR2 FNYEAQ. The CDR3 runs 15 residues. V was cut by 4 bases and J by 5 bases, with 15 bases left in between.